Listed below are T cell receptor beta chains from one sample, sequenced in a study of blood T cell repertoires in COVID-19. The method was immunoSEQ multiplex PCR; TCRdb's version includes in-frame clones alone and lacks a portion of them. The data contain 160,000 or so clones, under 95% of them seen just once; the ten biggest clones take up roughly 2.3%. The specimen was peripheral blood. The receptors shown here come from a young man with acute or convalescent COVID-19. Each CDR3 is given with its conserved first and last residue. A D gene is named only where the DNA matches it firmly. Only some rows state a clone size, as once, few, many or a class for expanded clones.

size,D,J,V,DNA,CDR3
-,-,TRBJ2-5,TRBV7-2,TGTGCCAGCAGCTTAGTTACAGTGCTCCAAGAGACCCAGTACTTC,CASSLVTVLQETQYF
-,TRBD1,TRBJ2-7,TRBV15,TGTGCCACCAGCAGTCCCGCAGGGGGATCCTACGAGCAGTACTTC,CATSSPAGGSYEQYF
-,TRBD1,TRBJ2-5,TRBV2,TGTGCCAGCAGTGTTGTGGGACAGGGAGGGGAGACCCAGTACTTC,CASSVVGQGGETQYF
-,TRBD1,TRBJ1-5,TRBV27,TGTGCCAGCGGGACAGGGGTTGGAAGCAATCAGCCCCAGCATTTT,CASGTGVGSNQPQHF
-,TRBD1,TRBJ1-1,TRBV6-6,TGTGCCAGCAGTTTGCCACAGGGGGATCGGGATGAAGCTTTCTTT,CASSLPQGDRDEAFF
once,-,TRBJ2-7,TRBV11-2,TGTGCCAGCAGCTTCAGGGGCGGAACCCCTTACGAGCAGTACTTC,CASSFRGGTPYEQYF
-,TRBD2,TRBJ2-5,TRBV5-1,TGCGCCAGCAGCCCGGGAGCTAGCGGGGGGGCCACCGAGACCCAGTACTTC,CASSPGASGGATETQYF
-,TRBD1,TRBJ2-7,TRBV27,TGTGCCAGCAGTTGGGGACAGGGGGCTGGGGAGCAGTACTTC,CASSWGQGAGEQYF
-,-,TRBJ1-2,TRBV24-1,TGTGCCACCAGTGATTTCCCCACGGATCCGGAGGACTATGGCTACACCTTC,CATSDFPTDPEDYGYTF
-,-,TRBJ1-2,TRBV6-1,TGTGCCAGCAGTCGTACCCAGGGTAACAACTATGGCTACACCTTC,CASSRTQGNNYGYTF
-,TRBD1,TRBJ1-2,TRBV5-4,TGTGCCAGCTCTCCTGCGGGACAGGGAGACTATGGCTACACCTTC,CASSPAGQGDYGYTF
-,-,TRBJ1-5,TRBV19,TGTGCCAGTAGTATTATCGAGGCCAGCAATCAGCCCCAGCATTTT,CASSIIEASNQPQHF
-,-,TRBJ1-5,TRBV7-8,TGTGCCAGCAGCGCCGTTGAGGGAAGGAGCAATCAGCCCCAGCATTTT,CASSAVEGRSNQPQHF
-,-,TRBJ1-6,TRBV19,TGTGCCAGTAGTATGGGGCAGGCCGCCTATAATTCACCCCTCCACTTT,CASSMGQAAYNSPLHF
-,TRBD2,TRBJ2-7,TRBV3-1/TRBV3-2,TGTGCCAGCAGCAAAGAATCACTAGCGGCAATCTACGAGCAGTACTTC,CASSKESLAAIYEQYF